This T cell receptor beta chain was sequenced for a study of shared clonotypes between healthy human individuals. This CDR3 region has 14 residues. Germline trimming cut 6 bases from V and 5 bases from J; bases unmatched to any gene: 7. CDR1 and CDR2 from the germline V gene are LNHDA and SQIVND (reference sequence). Only in-frame clones appear in the TCRdb table, and some are missing; sequencing was by immunoSEQ multiplex PCR. The repertoire includes about 2.3 million clones, more than 80% of them detected once, and 0.39% sits in the top ten. Nashville, Tennessee was home to all donors, who were Caucasian adults. A CD45RA-negative memory subset and a CD45RA+ naive subset were separated from the CD4+ cells. Comments on this clone: Its cognate antigen is unknown.

The study, taken as a whole, reports: Sorted-subset sequencing was shown by rarefaction to be incomplete despite large depth. Several donors held approximately 4.5% of naive CD4 clonotypes in common.

This receptor was identified in a man between 18 and 35 years old in good health. Some clones in this sample may be carry-over from other donors' samples. Source material: naive CD4+ T cells from PBMCs. The subset is: CD45RA+ positively selected. V is TRBV19 and J is TRBJ2-7; 10 bases line up with TRBD1. The CDR3 reads CASRLTGGGDEQYF. The DNA for the CDR3 is TGTGCCAGTAGACTGACAGGGGGCGGAGACGAGCAGTACTTC.